This TCR beta chain was profiled in a study of T cells in Graves' hyperthyroidism and ophthalmopathy. There are 16 residues in the CDR3. The V end lost 0 bases, the J end lost 0 bases, and 9 bases lay between the germline ends. Germline V gives CDR1 ENHRY, CDR2 SYGVKD. This clonotype was observed many times. Its antigen remains unknown. Study-wide results and caveats: Among clonotypes expanded in thyroid above 0.001, most were also found in blood.

Amplified TCR beta CDR3 regions came from RNA transcripts. Initially, a first-round RT-PCR of the TCR CDR3 employed the HTBI primer set. TCRdb recomputed calls from the multiplex PCR reads with MiXCR, one row per CDR3 protein. The sample holds a few hundred thousand distinct CDR3 sequences, 17% seen once. The receptor comes from a woman in her fifties or sixties with Graves' hyperthyroidism. The chain has TRBV10-3 and TRBJ2-1; D gene uncertain. The sequenced sample was blood. CDR3 in amino acids: CAISESWPSSYNEQFF. CDR3 DNA: TGTGCCATCAGTGAGTCTTGGCCGAGCTCCTACAATGAGCAGTTCTTC.